The 18 T cell receptor beta chains given below trace back to one sample, sequenced in a study of control samples from healthy donors and cancer patients. The assay was immunoSEQ multiplex PCR, and TCRdb's table has in-frame clones only and misses some. In all, the sample yields approximately 190,000 clones. Material for sequencing was blood. Receptor source: a woman in her 30s in good health.

The genes are TRBV4-3 and TRBJ1-1, with D maybe TRBD1 (5 bases). This CDR3 is built from 14 residues. Trimming took 0 bases from V and 1 from J, leaving 6 bases between them. Germline loops: CDR1 LGHNA, CDR2 YSLEER. The CDR3: CASSQDDRNTEAFF. In DNA form, the CDR3 reads TGCGCCAGCAGCCAAGACGACAGGAACACTGAAGCTTTCTTT.

The chain recombines TRBV4-3 with TRBJ2-1, with a weak D call TRBD2 (6 bases). The V gene's germline CDR1 is LGHNA and CDR2 YSLEER. This CDR3 comprises 15 residues. Trimming took off 4 bases at V and 5 bases at J, with 15 bases between the two ends. Here the CDR3 reads CASSPPGTPNNEQFF. CDR3 DNA: TGCGCCAGCAGCCCTCCCGGGACTCCCAACAATGAGCAGTTCTTC.

The chain carries TRBV7-9 and TRBJ1-1; D is uncertain. This CDR3 has 13 residues. V dropped 0 bases and J dropped 6 bases, with 8 bases sitting between them. The germline CDR1 and CDR2 sequences are SEHNR and FQNEAQ (reference sequence). CDR3 nucleotide sequence: TGTGCCAGCAGCTTAGCGGCGGAACCTGAAGCTTTCTTT. Its protein product is CASSLAAEPEAFF.

The chain couples TRBV5-1 to TRBJ2-1; D is perhaps TRBD2 (6 bases). Germline V gives CDR1 SGHRS, CDR2 YFSETQ. The CDR3 totals 16 residues. V was clipped by 1 base and J by 4 bases, with 15 bases between them. The CDR3 is CASSLTSAGWYNEQFF. Written as DNA, the CDR3 is TGCGCCAGCAGCTTGACCTCGGCGGGGTGGTACAATGAGCAGTTCTTC.

The chain recombines TRBV5-6 with TRBJ2-7; a weak D match, TRBD1 (5 bases). The CDR3 is 17 amino acids. The germline V and J ends were trimmed by 2 bases and 2 bases, with 20 bases remaining between them. The germline V gene encodes CDR1 SGHDT and CDR2 YYEEEE. The CDR3 protein is CASSFWGGSSPTYEQYF. For the CDR3, the DNA is TGTGCCAGCAGCTTCTGGGGCGGTTCCTCGCCGACCTACGAGCAGTACTTC. Together with reference TRBV5-6 and TRBJ2-7, the CDR3 gives the full variable domain: DAGVTQSPTHLIKTRGQQVTLRCSPKSGHDTVSWYQQALGQGPQFIFQYYEEEERQRGNFPDRFSGHQFPNYSSELNVNALLLGDSALYLCASSFWGGSSPTYEQYFGPGTRLTVT.

The V and J genes are TRBV12-3 or TRBV12-4 and TRBJ1-1, with D unclear. The CDR3 is 13 residues long. V dropped 1 base and J dropped 8 bases, with 11 bases sitting between them. CDR3 in DNA: TGTGCCAGCAGTTTAGAGGGTTCCGTAGAAGCTTTCTTT. Its translation is CASSLEGSVEAFF.

The chain combines TRBV18 with TRBJ1-1; D is possibly TRBD1 (6 bases). Trimming pared 2 bases from V and 0 bases from J, leaving 22 bases between. The germline CDR1 and CDR2 sequences are KGHSH and LQKENI. CDR3 length: 19 residues. As DNA, the CDR3 is TGTGCCAGCTCACCAGACAGGTCCATAGCCTCCATTTTGAACACTGAAGCTTTCTTT. Translated: CASSPDRSIASILNTEAFF.

The CDR3 DNA is TGTGCCAGCAGCCAAGCGCAGACTAGCGGGTACAATGAGCAGTTCTTC. This codes for CASSQAQTSGYNEQFF. The chain employs TRBV3-1 (or the pseudogene TRBV3-2) and TRBJ2-1; 10 nucleotides line up with TRBD2. The CDR3 spans 16 residues. Germline CDR1 LGHDT, CDR2 YNNKEL (reference sequence). With 1 base clipped from V and 4 bases from J, the junction kept 4 bases outside the gene matches.

The chain combines TRBV30 with TRBJ2-1; tentative D call: TRBD1 (5 bases). Germline values: CDR1 GTSNPN, CDR2 SVGIG (reference sequence). V lost 0 bases and J 0 bases, leaving 6 bases between the germline ends. The CDR3 runs 14 residues. This CDR3 reads CAWSVGRSYNEQFF. The CDR3, as DNA: TGTGCCTGGAGTGTGGGGCGCTCCTACAATGAGCAGTTCTTC.

This chain uses TRBV7-9 with TRBJ2-3; 8 nucleotides align to TRBD2. CDR1 is SEHNR, CDR2 FQNEAQ, per germline (reference sequence). This CDR3 region has 14 residues. V lost 5 bases, J lost 2 bases, and 3 bases stayed unmatched. In nucleotides, the CDR3 is TGTGCCAGCAGCCAGACTAGCGTCACAGATACGCAGTATTTT. Amino acids: CASSQTSVTDTQYF.

The gene calls are TRBV6-5 and TRBJ1-4; TRBD1 is a possible D gene (5 bases). Trimming removed 0 bases from V and 8 bases from J, with 13 bases in between. Germline lookup yields CDR1 MNHEY and CDR2 SVGAGI. The CDR3 extends over 15 amino acids. DNA of the CDR3: TGTGCCAGCAGTTACTCGGGGGGGACGGGAGAAAAACTGTTTTTT. This gives the protein CASSYSGGTGEKLFF.

This sequence joins TRBV5-1 and TRBJ2-1; D may correspond to TRBD1 or TRBD2 (5 bases each). Trimming took off 9 bases at V and 7 bases at J, with 23 bases between the two ends. The CDR3 runs 15 residues. Germline V gene lookup returns CDR1 SGHRS and CDR2 YFSETQ. DNA of the CDR3: TGCGCCACCCATGGGGACGGGAACCCGGGAAATGAGCAGTTCTTC. This gives the protein CATHGDGNPGNEQFF.

The chain carries TRBV19 and TRBJ1-1; tentative D call: TRBD1 (6 bases). V lost 9 bases and J lost 8, with 7 bases in between. Germline CDR1 is LNHDA and CDR2 is SQIVND (reference sequence). There are 9 residues in the CDR3. CDR3 protein: CASGTEAFF. The DNA for the CDR3 is TGTGCCAGCGGGACAGAAGCTTTCTTT.

The gene calls are TRBV12-3 or TRBV12-4 and TRBJ1-1; perhaps TRBD1 as D (6 bases). The V end lost 4 bases, the J end lost 5 bases, and 11 bases lay between the germline ends. This CDR3 is built from 13 residues. The chain's CDR3 is CASSWGAGTEAFF. Written as DNA, the CDR3 is TGTGCCAGCAGTTGGGGGGCGGGGACTGAAGCTTTCTTT.

Of note for this clone: One junction end does not reproduce the germline sequence, and a read error may be involved. V gene TRBV12-5 combines with J gene TRBJ1-1, with TRBD1 as a possible D gene (5 bases). The CDR3 totals 12 residues. The V gene's germline CDR1 is LGHNT and CDR2 FRNRAP. The CDR3 region has the DNA TGTGCTAGTGGCCGGGACTCCGGAGCTTCGTCCTTT. Residues: CASGRDSGASSF.

The genes are TRBV12-3 or TRBV12-4 and TRBJ2-7; a weak D match, TRBD1 (6 bases). CDR3 size: 13 residues. Between the trimmed V and J ends, which lost 6 bases and 5 bases, there was a span of 14 bases. DNA for the CDR3: TGTGCCAGCAGGCCACAGGGTAGGCACGAGCAGTACTTC. Residues: CASRPQGRHEQYF.

Concerning this clone itself: The junction departs from the called germline gene at one end, perhaps through a read error. The chain joins TRBV7-7 to TRBJ2-1; D might be TRBD1 (5 bases). The CDR3 consists of 15 residues. Germline assignment: CDR1 SSHAT and CDR2 FNYEAQ (reference sequence). The CDR3 reads CASSLGAPTVNEQFF. CDR3 sequence (DNA): TGTGCTAGCAGCTTAGGGGCCCCTACGGTCAATGAGCAGTTCTTC.

The V call is TRBV5-5, the J call TRBJ1-5; D gene uncertain. Germline V lookup: CDR1 SGHKS, CDR2 YYEKEE (reference sequence). This CDR3 contains 14 residues. V gave up 0 bases and J gave up 5 bases, with 9 bases separating them. As DNA, the CDR3 is TGTGCCAGCAGCTTGGACACCTTATATCAGCCCCAGCATTTT. It is translated as CASSLDTLYQPQHF.